Below, 16 T cell receptor beta chains from the same sample are listed, as sequenced in a study of blood T cell repertoires in COVID-19. Some clones are missing from TCRdb's copy, which holds only in-frame ones; the method was immunoSEQ multiplex PCR. The repertoire has about 45,000 clones, about 88% of them found once; the top ten carry 15% to 20%. The specimen was peripheral blood. The receptors derive from a man in his 70s with active COVID-19.

The V call is TRBV15, the J call TRBJ2-7; TRBD1 aligns across 7 bases. This CDR3 spans 17 amino acids. V lost 1 base and J lost 0; bases outside the gene matches: 9. Germline CDR1 reads LNHNV; CDR2 reads YYDKDF (reference sequence). For the CDR3, the DNA is TGTGCCACCAGCAGAGGCTATCAGACAGGGAGCTCCTACGAGCAGTACTTC. This encodes CATSRGYQTGSSYEQYF. Full variable domain (rest looked up from reference TRBV15 and TRBJ2-7): DAMVIQNPRYQVTQFGKPVTLSCSQTLNHNVMYWYQQKSSQAPKLLFHYYDKDFNNEADTPDNFQSRRPNTSFCFLDIRSPGLGDTAMYLCATSRGYQTGSSYEQYFGPGTRLTVT.

The chain joins TRBV28 to TRBJ1-4; the D gene is possibly TRBD1 (6 bases). The germline V gene encodes CDR1 MDHEN and CDR2 SYDVKM. The CDR3 extends over 14 amino acids. Trimming cost V 5 bases and J 7 bases, with 14 bases left between them. CDR3 bases: TGTGCCAGCAGTGCGGGGGGAGGGGGTGAAAAACTGTTTTTT. Translation: CASSAGGGGEKLFF.

The chain is built from TRBV4-3 and TRBJ2-7, with a possible D match to TRBD2 (6 bases). The CDR3 is 16 residues long. Trimming shortened V by 0 bases and J by 2 bases, and 14 bases separated the two germline ends. Germline CDR1 LGHNA, CDR2 YSLEER. The CDR3 coding sequence is TGCGCCAGCAGCCAAGAGTACACTAGCTCAGCCTACGAGCAGTACTTC. This codes for CASSQEYTSSAYEQYF.

The V gene is TRBV5-4, the J gene TRBJ2-1; the match to TRBD1 covers 7 bases. V trimming: 4 bases; J trimming: 0 bases; junction bases outside the gene matches: 4. In germline, CDR1 is SGHNT, CDR2 YYREEE (reference sequence). The CDR3 has 15 residues. The CDR3 nucleotides read TGTGCCAGCAGCCGGGACAGTAGCTCCTACAATGAGCAGTTCTTC. Translating it yields CASSRDSSSYNEQFF.

CDR3 DNA: TGTGCCAGCAGCCAAGATCATGTCAATGAAAAACTGTTTTTT. Its protein is CASSQDHVNEKLFF. The chain couples TRBV4-2 to TRBJ1-4; D uncertain. Per the germline V gene, CDR1 is LGHNA and CDR2 is YNFKEQ. The V gene lost 0 bases and the J gene lost 5 bases, with 7 bases spanning the gap. The CDR3 spans 14 residues.

The chain joins TRBV6-2 or TRBV6-3 to TRBJ2-7; 10 nucleotides line up with TRBD1. This CDR3 has 15 residues. Looked up from germline, CDR1 is MNHEY and CDR2 is SVGEGT. V lost 2 bases to trimming and J lost 3 bases; unmatched junction nucleotides: 4. DNA for the CDR3: TGTGCCAGCAGTTACATACGGACAGGGGGCTACGAGCAGTACTTC. This codes for CASSYIRTGGYEQYF.

This sequence joins TRBV7-2 and TRBJ2-7; 7 nucleotides agree with TRBD2. The V segment lost 5 bases and the J segment 3 bases; nucleotides outside the gene matches: 16. CDR1 SGHTA and CDR2 FQGNSA come from the germline V gene. The CDR3 has 17 residues. The CDR3 coding sequence is TGTGCCAGCAGCCCACGTCGGGTTGCGGGAGTTGGCTACGAGCAGTACTTC. This translates into CASSPRRVAGVGYEQYF.

The chain uses TRBV2 and TRBJ2-2, with TRBD1 identical over 11 bases. Germline V CDR1 and CDR2: SNHLY, FYNNEI. The trim removed 10 bases at V and 7 bases at J, leaving 8 bases unmatched. The CDR3 has 14 amino acids. CDR3 amino acids: CATSGQGAVGELFF. CDR3 bases: TGTGCCACTTCCGGACAGGGGGCGGTCGGGGAGCTGTTTTTT.

The rearrangement uses TRBV18 and TRBJ2-2; 10 bases align to TRBD2. CDR3 length equals 17 residues. V gave up 3 bases and J gave up 1 base; unmatched junction bases: 5. The germline V gene has CDR1 KGHSH and CDR2 LQKENI. CDR3 residues: CASSPTGTSENTGELFF. For the CDR3, the DNA is TGTGCCAGCTCACCGACCGGGACTAGCGAGAACACCGGGGAGCTGTTTTTT.

In DNA, the CDR3 is TGTGCCAGCAGCCTAAGTGGGACTAGCGGTTACACAGATACGCAGTATTTT. Its protein product is CASSLSGTSGYTDTQYF. The chain has TRBV11-3 and TRBJ2-3; 11 bases are shared with TRBD2. The CDR3 sequence is 17 residues long. The ends lost 5 bases at V and 2 bases at J; junction bases unmatched: 9. Germline V gene sequence: CDR1 SGHNT, CDR2 YENEEA.

The V and J genes are TRBV29-1 and TRBJ2-3; TRBD1 is a possible D gene (6 bases). The CDR3 totals 17 residues. V was pared by 6 bases and J by 4 bases, with 26 bases between. The germline V gene encodes CDR1 SQVTM and CDR2 ANQGSEA. CDR3 DNA: TGCAGCGTGAAAGCTCTCCACCGGGACAAGGACCCAGATACGCAGTATTTT. Residues: CSVKALHRDKDPDTQYF.

The chain is built from TRBV13 and TRBJ2-7; possible D gene TRBD1, 6 bases. Per germline, CDR1 PRHDT and CDR2 FYEKMQ (reference sequence). This CDR3 is built from 13 residues. Trimming stripped 6 bases from V and 3 bases from J, with 12 bases between. CDR3 sequence reads: CASSTDRIYEQYF. For the CDR3, the DNA is TGTGCCAGCAGTACAGACAGGATCTACGAGCAGTACTTC.

The J gene is TRBJ2-5, the V gene TRBV3-1 (or the pseudogene TRBV3-2), with D uncertain. V was pared by 6 bases and J by 5 bases, with 16 bases between. The CDR3 runs 14 residues. Germline V lookup: CDR1 LGHDT, CDR2 YNNKEL (reference sequence). For the CDR3, the DNA is TGTGCCAGCAGTCGCCCTAGTGTATCGGAGACCCAGTACTTC. Translating gives CASSRPSVSETQYF.

The gene calls are TRBV7-2 and TRBJ2-1; TRBD2 matches 9 bases. Trimming took 5 bases from V and 9 from J; bases not matched to a gene: 11. CDR3 length: 15 amino acids. From germline, CDR1 is SGHTA and CDR2 FQGNSA. The CDR3 sequence: CASSPGTSFDIEQFF. CDR3 sequence (DNA): TGTGCCAGCAGCCCGGGGACTAGCTTCGATATTGAGCAGTTCTTC. Together with reference TRBV7-2 and TRBJ2-1, the CDR3 gives the full variable domain: GAGVSQSPSNKVTEKGKDVELRCDPISGHTALYWYRQSLGQGLEFLIYFQGNSAPDKSGLPSDRFSAERTGGSVSTLTIQRTQQEDSAVYLCASSPGTSFDIEQFFGPGTRLTVL.

CDR3 sequence reads: CASWKRSTDTQYF. Here the CDR3 DNA reads TGTGCCAGCTGGAAGCGGAGCACAGATACGCAGTATTTT. The J gene is TRBJ2-3, the V gene TRBV6-5, with a tentative D call TRBD2 (5 bases). V lost 8 bases, J lost 0 bases, and 9 bases lay in between. The length of the CDR3 is 13 residues. Germline lookup yields CDR1 MNHEY and CDR2 SVGAGI.

The chain links TRBV6-2 or TRBV6-3 to TRBJ2-3, with a tentative D call TRBD2 (6 bases). There are 15 residues in the CDR3. Germline V gene lookup returns CDR1 MNHEY and CDR2 SVGEGT. V was trimmed by 3 bases and J by 1 base, leaving 11 bases between them. The CDR3 DNA reads TGTGCCAGCAGTTATCCTCCGGGGGGCACAGATACGCAGTATTTT. It encodes CASSYPPGGTDTQYF.